The source of this T cell receptor (beta chain) is a study of beta chain features in type 1 diabetes. The germline V and J ends were trimmed by 1 base and 2 bases, with 9 bases remaining between them. The CDR3 spans 14 residues. Germline CDR1 is SGHNT and CDR2 is YYREEE (reference sequence). Findings and limits, study-wide: TCRB CDR3s from Type 1 diabetes patients were moderately but significantly shorter in all four CD4+ subsets. Patients with type 1 diabetes carried fewer insertions and had more deletions at their VDJ junctions. The study found that naive, central memory and Treg TCRB repertoires appeared more similar in patients than in healthy donors.

The table lists this clone with a few counts. What it recognizes is unknown. Every isolated RNA sample was fully reverse transcribed, so sequencing captured expressed TCRB transcripts. Around 3.57 million reads was the average for naive, central memory and regulatory T cell samples. Here immunoSEQ multiplex PCR was the method, and the copy in TCRdb shows in-frame clones only, minus some. The sample lists 500,000 to 850,000 clones; over 12% were seen once. The sequenced sample was naive CD4+ T cells from blood. The rearrangement uses TRBV5-4 and TRBJ1-1, with D uncertain. This receptor was obtained from a man aged 18 to 29 with type 1 diabetes. The CDR3 region is CASSLTDINTEAFF. The CDR3 region has the DNA TGTGCCAGCAGCTTGACAGATATAAACACTGAAGCTTTCTTT.